Below, 15 T cell receptor beta chains from the same sample are listed, as sequenced in a study of regulatory T cells in long-lasting Graves disease. Arm-PCR with iRepertoire HTBI primers amplified the CDR3 regions for these TCR beta libraries. In TCRdb, the multiplex PCR reads were re-called with MiXCR into one record per CDR3 protein. The sample holds 680,000 or so distinct CDR3 sequences; roughly 15% are singletons and the top ten take around 18%. The time point denotes: newly diagnosed GD, antithyroid drugs for less than 3 months. Preparation of the TCR library used RNA extracted from PBMCs. The sample was also reused in another study, on T cells in Graves' hyperthyroidism and ophthalmopathy.

The sequencing used peripheral blood mononuclear cells (PBMCs), collected at new diagnosis, from a patient treated with antithyroid drugs. Receptors were obtained from a woman in her 30s with Graves disease.

This clonotype was detected a few times. The rearrangement joins TRBV5-1 to TRBJ1-3; unclear D gene. This CDR3 has 14 amino acids. V lost 3 bases, J lost 4 bases, and 11 bases lay in between. CDR1 and CDR2 (germline): SGHRS, YFSETQ. The CDR3 sequence: CASSSGDIGNTIYF. CDR3 in DNA: TGCGCCAGCAGCTCCGGAGATATCGGAAACACCATATATTTT.

This clonotype has a count of ten or more. CDR3 loop: CASEPGSNQPQHF. CDR3 DNA: TGTGCCAGCGAGCCAGGCAGCAATCAGCCCCAGCATTTT. The rearrangement links TRBV6-1 to TRBJ1-5; no clear D. V was cut by 8 bases and J by 1 base, with 9 bases left in between. CDR3 length: 13 residues. Germline V gives CDR1 MNHNS, CDR2 SASEGT.

This clonotype appeared many times. This chain joins TRBV29-1 and TRBJ2-7; D might be TRBD1 or TRBD2, each matching 6 bases. V shed 0 bases and J shed 2 bases, with 23 bases lying between them. Per germline, CDR1 SQVTM and CDR2 ANQGSEA. The CDR3 runs 18 residues. The CDR3 is CSVEDWTNPGTSTYEQYF. The CDR3, as DNA: TGCAGCGTTGAAGATTGGACTAATCCGGGGACATCCACCTACGAGCAGTACTTC.

The table lists this clonotype with many counts. The chain is built from TRBV5-1 and TRBJ2-2; the D gene could be TRBD1 or TRBD2 (6 bases each). Germline assignment: CDR1 SGHRS and CDR2 YFSETQ. CDR3 length: 16 amino acids. V gave up 2 bases and J gave up 5 bases, with 16 bases separating them. The CDR3 region has the DNA TGCGCCAGCAGCTTTATATCGGGCGGGACAACCGGGGAGCTGTTTTTT. Translation: CASSFISGGTTGELFF. The full variable domain, rest sourced from reference TRBV5-1 and TRBJ2-2, is KAGVTQTPRYLIKTRGQQVTLSCSPISGHRSVSWYQQTPGQGLQFLFEYFSETQRNKGNFPGRFSGRQFSNSRSEMNVSTLELGDSALYLCASSFISGGTTGELFFGEGSRLTVL.

This clonotype was detected ten times or more. The V call is TRBV29-1, the J call TRBJ2-5; 8 bases match TRBD2. CDR1 is SQVTM, CDR2 ANQGSEA, per germline. V gave up 3 bases and J gave up 5 bases; unmatched junction bases: 14. The CDR3 covers 16 residues. CDR3 sequence: CSVEAGSGTSVETQYF. In DNA, the CDR3 is TGCAGCGTTGAGGCCGGGAGCGGGACTAGTGTTGAGACCCAGTACTTC.

In its sample, this clonotype was seen many times. The chain uses TRBV2 and TRBJ2-7, with 8 bases lining up with TRBD1. Trimming removed 7 bases from V and 2 bases from J; junction bases left unmatched: 7. The CDR3 runs 14 residues. Germline values: CDR1 SNHLY, CDR2 FYNNEI. In DNA, the CDR3 is TGTGCCAGCACGGCAGGGGGCCTGACCTACGAGCAGTACTTC. Translating it yields CASTAGGLTYEQYF.

V and J are TRBV6-1 and TRBJ1-1, with 7 nucleotides matching TRBD1. CDR3 length: 14 residues. CDR1 and CDR2 (germline): MNHNS, SASEGT. The V gene end was trimmed by 2 bases and the J gene end by 4 bases; junction bases not matched to a gene: 4. CDR3 in DNA: TGTGCCAGCAGTGAATCGGCAGGGGGCACTGAAGCTTTCTTT. Its protein is CASSESAGGTEAFF.

This clonotype has only a few counts. The chain recombines TRBV24-1 with TRBJ1-5; a possible D gene is TRBD1 (6 bases). Germline CDR1 KGHDR, CDR2 SFDVKD. V was pared by 9 bases and J by 2 bases, with 16 bases between. The CDR3 is 15 residues long. The CDR3 nucleotides read TGTGCCACCGACACAGGGAGCCCTGGCAATCAGCCCCAGCATTTT. It encodes CATDTGSPGNQPQHF.

A remark on this clonotype: This may arise from a read error, as a much more abundant clone is one base away. The genes are TRBV7-9 and TRBJ2-3; 8 bases are a match to TRBD2. Per germline, CDR1 SEHNR and CDR2 FQNEAQ (reference sequence). J lost 4 bases, V lost 4 bases, and 10 bases had no gene match. CDR3 size: 16 residues. CDR3 coding DNA: TGTGCCAGCAGCTCACCCCCGGGACTAGGCGCAGATACGCAGTATTTT. Translating gives CASSSPPGLGADTQYF.

Of note for this clonotype: A much larger clone differs from this one at a single base, so this may be a read error. The chain uses TRBV20-1 and TRBJ2-3, with no clear D. The end of the DNA fits TRBJ1-5 better, so the J call may be wrong. Germline lookup yields CDR1 DFQATT and CDR2 SNEGSKA (reference sequence). This CDR3 contains 13 residues. The CDR3 is CSVATSPRDTQHF. Here the CDR3 DNA reads TGCAGTGTCGCGACTAGCCCTCGAGATACGCAGCATTTT.

Here the CDR3 reads CASSYLPGDEQYF. The CDR3 DNA follows: TGTGCCAGCAGTTACTTACCGGGCGACGAGCAGTACTTC. The chain links TRBV6-2 or TRBV6-3 to TRBJ2-7, with unresolved D. V was clipped by 1 base and J by 5 bases, with 9 bases between them. This CDR3 region has 13 residues. In germline, CDR1 is MNHEY, CDR2 SVGEGT.

This clonotype was counted ten times or more. V gene TRBV29-1 combines with J gene TRBJ1-5; D not resolved. This CDR3 region has 13 residues. V dropped 6 bases and J dropped 0 bases, with 9 bases sitting between them. CDR1 is SQVTM and CDR2 is ANQGSEA in the germline V gene. The CDR3, as DNA: TGCAGCGTACAGATTTATAGCAATCAGCCCCAGCATTTT. Encoded protein: CSVQIYSNQPQHF.

For the CDR3, the DNA is TGTGCCAGCTCAGAGAAGTACAATGAAAAACTGTTTTTT. Translating gives CASSEKYNEKLFF. The chain uses TRBV18 and TRBJ1-4, with D uncertain. The CDR3 is 13 residues long. Germline values: CDR1 KGHSH, CDR2 LQKENI. Trimming took 5 bases from V and 5 from J, leaving 9 bases between them.

With regard to this clonotype: This could be a read error, since a much larger clone is one nucleotide away. The chain has TRBV6-1 and TRBJ2-7; possibly TRBD1 for D (6 bases). Germline V gene sequence: CDR1 MNHNS, CDR2 SASEGT. This CDR3 spans 13 amino acids. The CDR3 DNA is TGTGCCAGCAGTGGTACAGGGTCCTGCGAGCAGTACTTC. It yields the protein CASSGTGSCEQYF.

Note on this clonotype: The junction and the germline gene differ at one end; a read error may be behind it. V usage is TRBV10-3 and J usage is TRBJ2-4; 7 bases map to TRBD2. The CDR3 runs 12 residues. The V gene's germline CDR1 is ENHRY and CDR2 SYGVKD. For the CDR3, the DNA is TGTGCCATCAGTGCGACGGGGACTAAGTATGGCTTC. Translated: CAISATGTKYGF.